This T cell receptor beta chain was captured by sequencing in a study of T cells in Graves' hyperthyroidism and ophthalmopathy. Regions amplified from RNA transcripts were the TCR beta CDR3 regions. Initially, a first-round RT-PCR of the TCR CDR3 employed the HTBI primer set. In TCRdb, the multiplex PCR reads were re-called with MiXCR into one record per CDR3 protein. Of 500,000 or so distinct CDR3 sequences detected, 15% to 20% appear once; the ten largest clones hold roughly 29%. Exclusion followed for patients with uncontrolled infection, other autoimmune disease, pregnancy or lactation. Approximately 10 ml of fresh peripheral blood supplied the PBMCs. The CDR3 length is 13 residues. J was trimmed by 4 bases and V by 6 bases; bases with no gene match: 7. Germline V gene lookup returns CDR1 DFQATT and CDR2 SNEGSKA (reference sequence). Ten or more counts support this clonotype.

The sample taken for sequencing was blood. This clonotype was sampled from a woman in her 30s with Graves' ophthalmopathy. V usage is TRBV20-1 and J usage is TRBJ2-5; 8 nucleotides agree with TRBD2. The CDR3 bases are TGCAGTGCCAAAGCGGGGGATAGAGAGACCCAGTACTTC. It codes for CSAKAGDRETQYF.